The clone carrying this TCR beta chain has just a few counts. No antigen is known for it. This entry is derived from a study of human T cells and chemical hapten exposure. Study overall: TCR yields differed between samples (mainly from small differences in pooled library volume). Study-level results: DPC sensitization produced no change in TCRs with frequency above 1 in 1000.

Sequencing started from total RNA isolated from unfractionated whole blood. The study used a library that attached unique molecular identifiers to individual cDNA molecules. In the original analysis: Counting gave a median of around 90,000 TCRs per sample, with values ranging from about 23,224 to 690,600. TCRdb re-analysed the 5' RACE reads in MiXCR, keeping a single row per CDR3 protein. Clone size and V and J calls follow TCRdb, not the original study. The sample consists of over 95,000 distinct CDR3 sequences, approximately 20% of them appearing once. This TCR was sampled from a human donor in good health.

The CDR3 protein is CSVEEIGLLRVTTGYTF. The CDR3 bases are TGCAGCGTTGAAGAAATAGGCCTCCTACGGGTTACTACTGGCTACACCTTC. This chain connects TRBV29-1 to TRBJ1-2; D ambiguous. This CDR3 comprises 17 residues. V gave up 0 bases and J gave up 7 bases, with 24 bases separating them. Germline V lookup: CDR1 SQVTM, CDR2 ANQGSEA.